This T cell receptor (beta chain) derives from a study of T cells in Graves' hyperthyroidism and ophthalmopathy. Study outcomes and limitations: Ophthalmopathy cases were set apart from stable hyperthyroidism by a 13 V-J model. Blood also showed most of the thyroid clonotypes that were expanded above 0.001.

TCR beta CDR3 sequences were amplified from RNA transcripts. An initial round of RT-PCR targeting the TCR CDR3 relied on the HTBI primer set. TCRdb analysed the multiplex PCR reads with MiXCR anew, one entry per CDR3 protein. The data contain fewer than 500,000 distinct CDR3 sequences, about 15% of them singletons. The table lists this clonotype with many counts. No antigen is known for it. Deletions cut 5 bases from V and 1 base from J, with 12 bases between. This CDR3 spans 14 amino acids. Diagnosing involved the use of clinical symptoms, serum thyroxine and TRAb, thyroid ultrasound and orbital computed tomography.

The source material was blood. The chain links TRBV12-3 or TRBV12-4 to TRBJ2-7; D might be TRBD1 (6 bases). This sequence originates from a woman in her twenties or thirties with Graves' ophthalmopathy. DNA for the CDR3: TGTGCCAGCAGTCCCCGGACAGCTTCCTACGAGCAGTACTTC. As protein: CASSPRTASYEQYF.